This TCR beta chain was documented in a study of blood T cell repertoires in COVID-19. Study-wide background: The analysed material was cDNA or gDNA that came from T cells, B-cell-depleted T cells, or PBMCs.

Germline trimming cut 1 base from V and 8 bases from J; bases unmatched to any gene: 8. The CDR3 length is 15 residues. Germline values: CDR1 SGHRS, CDR2 YFSETQ. In the original workflow: Reference gene primer amplification yielded estimated nucleated cell counts. Sequenced by immunoSEQ multiplex PCR; TCRdb stores in-frame clones only, minus some. V, J and clone size are taken as reported in that table, and D and trimming were inferred from the DNA itself. The table lists over 200,000 clones, more than 85% of them singletons. Sample: peripheral blood. The chain joins TRBV5-1 to TRBJ2-4; TRBD1 matches at 8 bases. The source is a man aged 35-49 years with active or convalescent COVID-19. The DNA for the CDR3 is TGCGCCAGCAGCTTGAGTCGGCAGGGGGCTGACATTCAGTACTTC. It codes for CASSLSRQGADIQYF.